The 32 T cell receptor beta chains below were found in one sample sequenced in a study of Graves' ophthalmopathy and Graves' hyperthyroidism. Scientists amplified the TCR beta CDR3 regions from RNA transcripts. HTBI-primed first-round RT-PCR preceded second-round multiplex PCR. Each CDR3 protein gets one entry after TCRdb re-called the multiplex PCR reads with MiXCR. Here the sample spans approximately 540,000 distinct CDR3 sequences, roughly 40% being singletons. The sample taken for sequencing was peripheral blood or thyroid tissue (not recorded which). The source is an adult man with Graves' hyperthyroidism.

This clonotype has just a few counts. The chain couples TRBV5-1 to TRBJ2-2; TRBD2 agrees at 8 bases. Germline V gene data show CDR1 as SGHRS and CDR2 as YFSETQ. J was trimmed by 7 bases and V by 6 bases; bases with no gene match: 8. CDR3 length equals 14 residues. The CDR3, as DNA: TGCGCCAGCATGGAAGCGGGAGCGGGCGGGGAGCTGTTTTTT. Residues: CASMEAGAGGELFF.

The chain recombines TRBV7-9 with TRBJ2-7; 11 positions agree with TRBD1. Matching the DNA end better, TRBJ2-1 makes the J call doubtful. Germline V gene data show CDR1 as SEHNR and CDR2 as FQNEAQ (reference sequence). The CDR3 extends over 14 amino acids. In DNA form, the CDR3 reads TGTGCCAGCAGCACGGGACAGGGGGACAATGAGCAGTTCTTC. Residues: CASSTGQGDNEQFF.

This clonotype was recorded many times. This chain links TRBV11-3 with TRBJ1-5, with D hard to call. The CDR3 is 14 residues long. Trimming pared 2 bases from V and 2 bases from J, leaving 7 bases between. Germline assignment: CDR1 SGHNT and CDR2 YENEEA. CDR3 bases: TGTGCCAGCAGCTTACGGAGCGGCAATCAGCCCCAGCATTTT. Translating it yields CASSLRSGNQPQHF.

In its sample, this clonotype was seen many times. V is TRBV15 and J is TRBJ1-1; TRBD1 might be the D (6 bases). CDR3 length equals 12 residues. Germline-derived CDR1 and CDR2 are LNHNV and YYDKDF (reference sequence). V lost 3 bases and J 7 bases, leaving 9 bases between the germline ends. This chain's CDR3 is CATSRKDSEAFF. The CDR3 DNA is TGTGCCACCAGCAGGAAGGACAGTGAAGCTTTCTTT.

With regard to this clonotype: A read error is possible here, since a much larger clone lies one base away. The chain is built from TRBV7-9 and TRBJ2-7; D not resolved. There are 13 residues in the CDR3. CDR1 SEHNR and CDR2 FQNEAQ come from the germline V gene (reference sequence). CDR3 region: CASSQRDDYEQYF. As DNA, the CDR3 is TGCGCCAGCAGCCAAAGGGATGACTACGAGCAGTACTTC.

On this clonotype itself: A read error may explain this, as a much larger clone is one base away. It is likely a read error, because the conserved phenylalanine at the end of the CDR3 is missing. The chain combines TRBV20-1 with TRBJ2-5; D unclear. In germline, CDR1 is DFQATT, CDR2 SNEGSKA (reference sequence). Deletions cut 4 bases from V and 0 bases from J, with 9 bases between. CDR3 length equals 13 residues. CDR3: CSAIDKYQETQYL. CDR3 sequence (DNA): TGCAGTGCTATAGACAAGTACCAAGAGACCCAGTACCTC.

This sequence joins TRBV20-1 and TRBJ1-2; no reliable D call. The CDR3 consists of 11 residues. Germline CDR1 DFQATT, CDR2 SNEGSKA (reference sequence). The CDR3 is CRSTPSGGYTF. The CDR3, as DNA: TGCAGGTCTACTCCGTCGGGGGGCTACACCTTC.

V and J are TRBV10-3 and TRBJ2-5, with D tentatively TRBD1 or TRBD2 (6 bases each). Germline-derived CDR1 and CDR2 are ENHRY and SYGVKD. There are 16 residues in the CDR3. The V and J ends lost 6 bases and 4 bases respectively, with 21 bases between them. In DNA, the CDR3 is TGTGCCATCAGCCCGGGGGCGGGAAAGAGGGGAGAGACCCAGTACTTC. This translates into CAISPGAGKRGETQYF.

As regards this clonotype: Relative to the germline gene, one junction end is altered; a read error may explain this. This sequence joins TRBV7-9 and TRBJ1-1; D gene ambiguous. The CDR3 runs to 18 residues. Per germline, CDR1 SEHNR and CDR2 FQNEAQ (reference sequence). The CDR3 nucleotides are TGCGCCAGCAGCCAAGTGTATCCACAATTGGTTATCGGGACTGAAGCTTTCTTT. Translated, it gives CASSQVYPQLVIGTEAFF. Full variable domain (rest looked up from reference TRBV7-9 and TRBJ1-1): DTGVSQNPRHKITKRGQNVTFRCDPISEHNRLYWYRQTLGQGPEFLTYFQNEAQLEKSRLLSDRFSAERPKGSFSTLEIQRTEQGDSAMYLCASSQVYPQLVIGTEAFFGQGTRLTVV.

This rearrangement joins TRBV19 to TRBJ1-5; tentatively, D is TRBD1 (5 bases). The CDR3 has 13 residues. V lost 7 bases to trimming and J lost 3 bases, with 10 bases between them. Germline values: CDR1 LNHDA, CDR2 SQIVND (reference sequence). In nucleotides, the CDR3 is TGTGCCAGTAACCGGGGGAACAATCAGCCCCAGCATTTT. Protein product: CASNRGNNQPQHF.

As concerns this clonotype: One end of the junction does not line up with germline, which may come from a read error. The CDR3 loop reads CASSVGAHTEAFF. The CDR3 DNA sequence: TGTGCCAGCAGCGTAGGAGCGCACACTGAGGCTTTCTTT. The chain couples TRBV9 to TRBJ1-1; D remains unclear. Germline V gene lookup returns CDR1 SGDLS and CDR2 YYNGEE. CDR3 length: 13 residues.

There are many counts of this clonotype. This sequence joins TRBV7-9 and TRBJ1-2, with 9 bases that match TRBD1. Trimming took 1 base from V and 4 from J; bases not matched to a gene: 1. The germline V gene encodes CDR1 SEHNR and CDR2 FQNEAQ (reference sequence). This CDR3 comprises 14 residues. In DNA, the CDR3 is TGTGCCAGCAGCTTAGGGGACAGGGCCTATGGCTACACCTTC. Protein: CASSLGDRAYGYTF.

This clonotype showed up just a few times. The V call is TRBV10-3, the J call TRBJ1-5; TRBD1 is a possible D gene (6 bases). Germline lookup yields CDR1 ENHRY and CDR2 SYGVKD. This CDR3 is 12 amino acids long. Between the trimmed V and J ends, which lost 5 bases and 14 bases, there was a span of 16 bases. The DNA of the CDR3 is TGTGCCATCAGTAAGGGGGGCAGGTACGAGCATTTT. This encodes CAISKGGRYEHF.

V is TRBV6-5 and J is TRBJ2-7, with unresolved D. The CDR3 sequence is 12 residues long. The germline CDR1 and CDR2 sequences are MNHEY and SVGAGI. V shed 5 bases and J shed 7 bases, with 12 bases lying between them. The CDR3 loop is CASSGTLREQYF. CDR3 DNA: TGTGCCAGCAGTGGTACACTGCGGGAGCAGTACTTC.

This clonotype was seen at least ten times. This chain links TRBV19 with TRBJ1-6, with 9 bases lining up with TRBD1. V trimming: 7 bases; J trimming: 9 bases; junction bases outside the gene matches: 10. The CDR3 covers 15 residues. From germline, CDR1 is LNHDA and CDR2 SQIVND (reference sequence). CDR3 in amino acids: CASTQFPGQGSPLHF. The CDR3 bases are TGTGCCAGTACCCAATTTCCGGGACAGGGTTCACCCCTCCACTTT.

This clonotype was seen at least ten times. The junction departs from germline at one end; a sequencing error may be responsible. This chain connects TRBV7-9 to TRBJ1-1; the match to TRBD1 covers 11 bases. CDR1 is SEHNR, CDR2 FQNEAQ, per germline (reference sequence). The CDR3 runs 15 residues. CDR3 loop: CASSQSGTGGTEAFF. CDR3 nucleotide sequence: TGCGCCAGCAGCCAATCCGGGACAGGGGGCACTGAAGCTTTCTTT.

The chain uses TRBV2 and TRBJ1-2; 11 bases align to TRBD1. From germline, CDR1 is SNHLY and CDR2 FYNNEI. The CDR3 length is 14 residues. V dropped 8 bases and J dropped 5; count of bases not matched to a gene: 7. Here the CDR3 reads CASLPGQGAYGYTF. The DNA of the CDR3 is TGTGCCAGCTTACCTGGACAGGGGGCATATGGCTACACCTTC. The complete variable domain, with remaining parts taken from reference TRBV2 and TRBJ1-2, reads EPEVTQTPSHQVTQMGQEVILRCVPISNHLYFYWYRQILGQKVEFLVSFYNNEISEKSEIFDDQFSVERPDGSNFTLKIRSTKLEDSAMYFCASLPGQGAYGYTFGSGTRLTVV.

This clonotype was picked up many times. The chain uses TRBV6-5 and TRBJ2-7; a weak D match, TRBD2 (6 bases). Trimming shortened V by 2 bases and J by 3 bases, and 14 bases separated the two germline ends. The CDR3 sequence is 15 residues long. The germline CDR1 and CDR2 sequences are MNHEY and SVGAGI. The CDR3 region is CASSYGDSQVYEQYF. CDR3 in DNA: TGTGCCAGCAGTTACGGGGACTCACAAGTCTACGAGCAGTACTTC.

In its sample, this clonotype was seen many times. The gene calls are TRBV12-3 or TRBV12-4 and TRBJ1-1, with TRBD1 identical over 8 bases. The CDR3 covers 11 residues. Trimming cost V 5 bases and J 10 bases; bases outside gene matches: 3. The CDR3 DNA is TGTGCCAGCAGTCGGACAGGGAGAGCTTTCTTT. Translating it yields CASSRTGRAFF.

This clonotype was seen repeatedly, ten times or more. The J gene is TRBJ1-1, the V gene TRBV2; no clear D. CDR3 length: 11 residues. Trimming shortened V by 5 bases and J by 11 bases, and 12 bases separated the two germline ends. Per the germline V gene, CDR1 is SNHLY and CDR2 is FYNNEI. CDR3 sequence (DNA): TGTGCCAGCAGTCCATTCGAGGACGCTTTCTTT. It translates to CASSPFEDAFF.

This chain links TRBV27 with TRBJ2-5, with TRBD1 matching over 9 bases. The CDR3 is 17 residues long. Losses at the gene ends were 2 bases for V and 8 bases for J; bases not matched to a gene: 15. Germline V gene lookup returns CDR1 MNHEY and CDR2 SMNVEV (reference sequence). As DNA, the CDR3 is TGTGCCAGCAGTTTAGTTAGGGACAGGGCCCCCGACGCCACCCAGTACTTC. Its protein product is CASSLVRDRAPDATQYF.

This clonotype has ten or more counts. The chain uses TRBV7-9 and TRBJ1-1, with 7 bases lining up with TRBD1. The CDR3 extends over 16 amino acids. V was pared by 6 bases and J by 1 base, with 11 bases of the junction left unmatched. Germline V gene data show CDR1 as SEHNR and CDR2 as FQNEAQ (reference sequence). The CDR3 reads CASRHKAAGGNTEAFF. The CDR3 nucleotides are TGTGCCAGCAGACATAAGGCGGCAGGGGGGAACACTGAAGCTTTCTTT.

Points on this clonotype: This clone may be a read error of a much larger clone one base away. The rearrangement uses TRBV24-1 and TRBJ1-2, with D possibly being TRBD1 (5 bases). Germline lookup yields CDR1 KGHDR and CDR2 SFDVKD. V gave up 9 bases and J gave up 5 bases, with 12 bases separating them. This CDR3 has 12 amino acids. The CDR3 region is CATRGRDYGYTF. In DNA form, the CDR3 reads TGTGCCACCCGGGGCAGAGATTATGGCTACACCTTC.

Comment on this clonotype: With a much larger clone just one base away, this may be a read error. This chain joins TRBV9 and TRBJ2-5, with a possible D match to TRBD2 (7 bases). This CDR3 has 15 amino acids. Germline V gives CDR1 SGDLS, CDR2 YYNGEE. The CDR3 region is CASSQGGAHQGTQYF. Written as DNA, the CDR3 is TGCGCCAGCAGCCAAGGGGGGGCGCATCAAGGGACCCAGTACTTC.

The chain carries TRBV30 and TRBJ1-5; perhaps TRBD1 as D (5 bases). This CDR3 has 15 amino acids. Germline lookup yields CDR1 GTSNPN and CDR2 SVGIG (reference sequence). V was pared by 5 bases and J by 2 bases, with 16 bases between. CDR3 amino acids: CAWGGGTSGNQPQHF. The CDR3 bases are TGTGCCTGGGGCGGGGGGACGTCGGGCAATCAGCCCCAGCATTTT.

This clonotype was detected only a few times. This sequence joins TRBV10-3 and TRBJ2-1; 9 nucleotides agree with TRBD1. The CDR3 has 13 residues. After removal of 10 bases from V and 9 bases from J, the junction contained 10 bases not matched to a gene. CDR1 is ENHRY and CDR2 is SYGVKD in the germline V gene. This CDR3 is CATQGQGWGEQFF. The CDR3 DNA reads as TGTGCCACCCAGGGACAGGGTTGGGGTGAGCAGTTCTTC.

This clonotype was detected a few times. The chain carries TRBV10-2 and TRBJ1-2; TRBD1 matches at 7 bases. Germline V gene lookup returns CDR1 WSHSY and CDR2 SAAADI. J gave up 10 bases and V 0 bases, and 2 bases lay outside the gene matches. The CDR3 consists of 12 residues. CDR3 in amino acids: CASSESGQYYTF. The CDR3 DNA is TGCGCCAGCAGTGAGTCGGGACAGTACTACACCTTC.

Ten or more counts support this clonotype. This rearrangement joins TRBV14 to TRBJ1-1; the D is unclear. CDR1 SGHDN and CDR2 FVKESK come from the germline V gene. This CDR3 is 13 amino acids long. V was cut by 3 bases and J by 8 bases, with 13 bases left in between. As DNA, the CDR3 is TGTGCCAGCAGCCACGGAAGGATTATCGAAGCTTTCTTT. Translating it yields CASSHGRIIEAFF.

The chain links TRBV5-1 to TRBJ2-3; the match to TRBD1 covers 9 bases. Germline values: CDR1 SGHRS, CDR2 YFSETQ. The V gene end was trimmed by 5 bases and the J gene end by 1 base; junction bases not matched to a gene: 5. This CDR3 region has 15 residues. CDR3 in amino acids: CASRPGQGRTDTQYF. CDR3 bases: TGCGCCAGCAGGCCGGGACAGGGTCGCACAGATACGCAGTATTTT.

The rearrangement uses TRBV19 and TRBJ1-2; D not resolved. Trimming removed 5 bases from V and 1 base from J, with 5 bases in between. This CDR3 has 12 residues. Germline CDR1 and CDR2: LNHDA and SQIVND (reference sequence). The CDR3 coding sequence is TGTGCCAGTAGTGACGTTAACTATGGCTACACCTTC. Its protein product is CASSDVNYGYTF.

This clonotype was seen at least ten times. The rearrangement joins TRBV29-1 to TRBJ1-1, with 8 bases that match TRBD1. The CDR3 sequence is 13 residues long. Germline-derived CDR1 and CDR2 are SQVTM and ANQGSEA. The V and J ends lost 3 bases and 11 bases, in that order; junction bases with no gene match: 11. The CDR3 DNA is TGCAGCGTTGATCGGACAGGGTACGGGGATGCTTTCTTT. It encodes CSVDRTGYGDAFF.

This clonotype was seen many times. The V call is TRBV12-3 or TRBV12-4, the J call TRBJ2-5, with D uncertain. The CDR3 contains 14 residues. Deletions cut 4 bases from V and 0 bases from J, with 9 bases between. The CDR3 region has the DNA TGTGCCAGCAGTTCGGTCCTGTACCAAGAGACCCAGTACTTC. This gives the protein CASSSVLYQETQYF.